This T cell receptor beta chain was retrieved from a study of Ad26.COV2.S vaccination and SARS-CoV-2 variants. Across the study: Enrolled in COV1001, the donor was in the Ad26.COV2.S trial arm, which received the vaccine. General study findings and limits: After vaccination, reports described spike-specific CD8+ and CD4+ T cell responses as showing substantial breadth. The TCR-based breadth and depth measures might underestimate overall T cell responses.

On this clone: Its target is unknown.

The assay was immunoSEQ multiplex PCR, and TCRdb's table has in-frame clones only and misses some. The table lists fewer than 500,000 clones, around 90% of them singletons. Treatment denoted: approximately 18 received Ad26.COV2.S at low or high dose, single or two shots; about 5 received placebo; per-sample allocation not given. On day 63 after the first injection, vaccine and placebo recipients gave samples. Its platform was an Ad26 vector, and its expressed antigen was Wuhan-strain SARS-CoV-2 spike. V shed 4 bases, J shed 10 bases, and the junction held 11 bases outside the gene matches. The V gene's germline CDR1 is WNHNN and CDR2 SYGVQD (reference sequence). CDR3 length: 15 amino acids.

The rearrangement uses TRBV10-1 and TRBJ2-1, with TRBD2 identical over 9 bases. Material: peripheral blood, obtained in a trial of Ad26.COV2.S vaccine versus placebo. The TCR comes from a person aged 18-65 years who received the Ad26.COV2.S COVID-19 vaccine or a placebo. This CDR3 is CASSGPGGRANEQFF. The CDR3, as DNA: TGCGCCAGCAGTGGCCCGGGCGGGAGGGCCAACGAGCAGTTCTTC.